This TCR beta chain was sequenced for a study of blood T cell repertoires in COVID-19 (dated by TCRdb to about 2020). About the full investigation: Samples covering the acute and convalescent phases of COVID-19 were provided by collaborators in the United States, Italy and Spain. Where HLA class I and class II types were available, the types were taken from metadata supplied by the sample provider, not from assay-based typing. The sample metadata nearly always contained a de-identified subject ID, COVID-19 status, age in years and sex. Deeply sampled blood TCRbeta repertoires from subjects exposed to, actively infected with, or recovered from COVID-19 were included in the dataset. The prospective study material was composed of cDNA or gDNA derived from T cells, B-cell-depleted T cells, or PBMCs. The repertoires were released in a freely available public database intended as a resource for research on the immune response to SARS-CoV-2. The samples were drawn from the first 160 participants of the ongoing ImmuneRACE study and from 950 to 1,500 subjects provided by 6 global collaborators.

The immunoSEQ Assay, a bias-controlled multiplex PCR, was used to amplify TCRbeta CDR3 regions from genomic DNA. Per the source publication's procedure: Within the assay, amplification of reference gene primers was used to estimate how many nucleated cells each sample contained. To quantify the absolute abundance of each unique TCRbeta CDR3 rearrangement, sequence reads were collapsed and filtered. For each sample, productive Simpson clonality was calculated by taking the square root of Simpson's diversity index across productive rearrangements. Entries here come from immuneACCESS through TCRdb and include only in-frame sequences with V and J called. Some clones fail to appear in such tables; in the studies checked, an unresolved V gene covers under half of the shortfall, and the cause of the remainder is unknown. V and J calls and clone size follow that table, whereas D and trimming were derived from the DNA. In all, the sample holds roughly 230,000 clones, and 75% to 90% of those were seen once. The top ten hold around 4.6% of the sample.

Findings and caveats that apply to the study as a whole: Clinical and demographic metadata were provided uncurated, with the amount varying by source and participant.

Another Seattle source contributed samples from volunteer blood donors who had recovered from COVID-19. Whole blood was collected in K2EDTA tubes by collaborating institutions according to the institutions' own protocols. For TCRbeta analysis, collaborators shipped samples as frozen whole blood, isolated PBMCs, or DNA extracted from either of those sample types. Worth noting for this clone: Its recognized antigen is unknown. No base quality information exists; no much larger clone differs at one position.

The germline V gene yields WSHSY for CDR1 and SAAADI for CDR2. V and J are truncated by 5 bases and 10 bases respectively, leaving an intervening sequence of 12 bases. From cysteine to phenylalanine, the CDR3 is 13 amino acids long. Of the read, only the CDR3 DNA is kept; its 39 bases are in frame from base 1. Recombination connected TRBV10-2 to TRBJ1-6, with TRBD1 tentatively as D gene (5 bases match). Specimen: peripheral blood. The sequence was collected from a middle-aged woman who had recovered from COVID-19. The encoded CDR3 is CASSSNTGSPLHF. DNA sequence: TGCGCCAGCAGTTCCAACACAGGATCACCCCTCCACTTT.